This passage covers 9 T cell receptor beta chains from one sample sequenced in a study of T-cell reconstitution after alpha-beta-depleted transplantation in children. Unique molecular identifiers tagged the TCRbeta library. TCRdb analysed the PCR reads with MiXCR anew, one entry per CDR3 protein. The table has roughly 500,000 distinct CDR3 sequences, roughly an eighth seen once. The sequenced sample was PBMCs from the stem cell graft donor, obtained from the stem cell graft. Receptors originate from a human donor who donated a stem cell graft to a child with combined immunodeficiency.

The V call is TRBV12-3 or TRBV12-4, the J call TRBJ2-5, with 11 bases lining up with TRBD2. The CDR3 is 15 residues long. V shed 5 bases and J 4 bases; nucleotides not matched to a gene: 6. In DNA form, the CDR3 reads TGTGCCAGCAGTCGTAGCGGGGGGGTACGAGAGACCCAGTACTTC. Translated: CASSRSGGVRETQYF.

This clonotype was seen more than once but under ten times. The chain employs TRBV20-1 and TRBJ2-1; 9 bases line up with TRBD2. Looked up from germline, CDR1 is DFQATT and CDR2 is SNEGSKA (reference sequence). There are 14 residues in the CDR3. Trimming removed 5 bases from V and 6 bases from J; junction bases left unmatched: 8. CDR3 in amino acids: CSADKRGALNEQFF. CDR3 DNA: TGCAGTGCTGATAAGCGGGGGGCCCTCAATGAGCAGTTCTTC.

Many counts were recorded for this clonotype. The chain links TRBV5-1 to TRBJ2-3; D perhaps matches TRBD2 (5 bases). The CDR3 length is 15 residues. V lost 2 bases to trimming and J lost 6 bases, with 16 bases between them. Germline V gives CDR1 SGHRS, CDR2 YFSETQ. CDR3: CASSFRALDTDTQYF. The CDR3 DNA reads TGCGCCAGCAGCTTTCGGGCACTAGATACGGATACGCAGTATTTT.

In this sample, this clonotype turned up many times. The chain couples TRBV5-1 to TRBJ2-4; perhaps TRBD2 as D (6 bases). The V and J ends lost 2 bases and 6 bases respectively, with 9 bases between them. Per the germline V gene, CDR1 is SGHRS and CDR2 is YFSETQ. The CDR3 runs 13 residues. The CDR3 spells CASSFREANIQYF. Written as DNA, the CDR3 is TGCGCCAGCAGCTTCAGGGAGGCAAACATTCAGTACTTC.

This clonotype was seen only a few times. The chain employs TRBV20-1 and TRBJ2-1, with 7 bases identical to TRBD1. V lost 3 bases, J lost 7 bases, and 12 bases stayed unmatched. Germline CDR1 is DFQATT and CDR2 is SNEGSKA (reference sequence). This CDR3 is 15 amino acids long. CDR3 sequence (DNA): TGCAGTGCTAGCGCGGTGGGACAGAGCTGGAATGAGCAGTTCTTC. This codes for CSASAVGQSWNEQFF.

The chain joins TRBV20-1 to TRBJ2-3; 10 positions match TRBD2. CDR1 DFQATT and CDR2 SNEGSKA come from the germline V gene (reference sequence). V shed 7 bases, J shed 7 bases, and the junction held 11 bases outside the gene matches. The CDR3 spans 14 residues. CDR3 amino acids: CSVLPSGRGNTQYF. In DNA, the CDR3 is TGCAGTGTCCTCCCTAGCGGGAGAGGGAATACGCAGTATTTT.

This clonotype was detected many times. The V call is TRBV6-2 or TRBV6-3, the J call TRBJ2-1; 7 bases match TRBD1. The V and J ends lost 2 bases and 5 bases, in that order; junction bases with no gene match: 12. Germline V gene lookup returns CDR1 MNHEY and CDR2 SVGEGT. CDR3 length: 17 residues. CDR3 protein: CASSYPLGQVTNNEQFF. In DNA, the CDR3 is TGTGCCAGCAGTTACCCACTAGGACAGGTGACTAACAATGAGCAGTTCTTC.

This clonotype was detected ten times or more. V is TRBV24-1 and J is TRBJ2-5, with 12 positions matching TRBD2. The germline gives CDR1 KGHDR, CDR2 SFDVKD. CDR3 length: 16 residues. V dropped 3 bases and J dropped 5; count of bases not matched to a gene: 6. DNA for the CDR3: TGTGCCACCAGTGATCAAGGACTAGCGGGACAGGAGACCCAGTACTTC. Its protein is CATSDQGLAGQETQYF.

At least ten counts were recorded for this clonotype. The chain uses TRBV4-3 and TRBJ1-1; 10 bases align to TRBD1. CDR1 is LGHNA and CDR2 is YSLEER in the germline V gene. The V gene end was trimmed by 4 bases and the J gene end by 6 bases; junction bases not matched to a gene: 5. The CDR3 runs 14 residues. CDR3 coding DNA: TGCGCCAGCAGCCTGGACAGGGGGGGGCCTGAAGCTTTCTTT. This gives the protein CASSLDRGGPEAFF.